Included here is one T cell receptor beta chain sequence, with context. This receptor's antigen is unknown. The record has no base qualities; no much larger clone is one base away. The entry originates in a study of T cell responses to AZD1222 COVID-19 vaccine (dated by TCRdb to the early 2020s). For the wider study: AZD1222 recipients given second doses at about 4 weeks or at about 12 weeks were pooled, since spike-specific TCR depth and breadth were not found to differ between the two schedules. A total of just over 230 trial participants underwent TCR sequencing, of whom approximately 200 had received two doses of AZD1222 and roughly 26 had received two doses of the MenACWY control vaccine. Trial participants were enrolled into age subgroups of 18-55, 56-69 and 70-plus years, which contained around 150, 28 and 57 TCR-sequenced participants, respectively.

The time point label on this specimen signifies: baseline before first vaccination. Vaccinee samples were obtained from the UK trials COV001 and COV002, which included a single-blind randomized controlled phase 2/3 trial of AZD1222 (ChAdOx1 nCoV-19) in healthy adults. For TCRbeta chain sequencing, PBMC samples from trial participants were taken at day 0 and at day 28 after the second dose. The study at large found these results: The whole spike protein was spanned by vaccine-associated CD4 TCRs, and dominant responses were seen in regions 160-218 and 743-854. Most participants were white British and females outnumbered males, and the authors suggested that clonal diversity may have been underestimated. Because no samples from the day 14 peak response were available, repertoires could be characterized only after the peak T cell response. After two AZD1222 doses, both the breadth and the depth of spike-specific TCRs were significantly higher than at day 0 and than in MenACWY recipients. Reportedly, close to half of the unique spike-specific TCRs recognized epitopes lying outside the regions that are mutated in the B.1.351 and B.1.1.7 variants. In the small 56-69-year group, the increase in depth fell short of significance, most likely because of low power. Conclusions about previously exposed vaccinees were limited because only six AZD1222 recipients were SARS-CoV-2 seropositive at baseline.

The CDR3 regions of human TCRbeta chains were analyzed by immunosequencing. Turning to the authors' computational methods: TCRs in the repertoires were matched against a reference library of SARS-CoV-2-specific TCRs that had been generated with the MIRA antigen-specificity platform. Breadth was defined as the fraction of unique TCRs that were SARS-CoV-2-associated, and depth was defined as the fraction of total T cells that were SARS-CoV-2-associated. Using the MIRA data, each spike-specific TCR was mapped to the spike region that the TCR reacts to and placed in a CD4 or CD8 class. Log10-transformed breadth and depth values were compared by one-way ANOVA with Sidak's multiple comparisons tests. TCRdb mirrors the immuneACCESS table, restricted to in-frame sequences. Some clones are absent from its copies; in checked studies, under half trace to an unresolved V gene, and the reason for the others is unknown. V and J calls plus clone size are reproduced from that table; the DNA served to infer D and trimming. The sample data list about 120,000 clones, and around nine tenths of these were observed just once. 2.8% of the sample is in the top ten clones.

The starting material was peripheral blood, obtained on day 0 of AZD1222 vaccination. This receptor was identified in an adult in good health.

For the CDR3, the sequence is CASTGWAGNTEAFF. The nucleotide sequence reads TGTGCCAGCACAGGGTGGGCAGGGAACACTGAAGCTTTCTTT. The chain was built from TRBV2 and TRBJ1-1; TRBD1 is a possible D gene, resting on 5 matching bases. The CDR3, from cysteine to phenylalanine, totals 14 residues. Left in the record is the CDR3 DNA by itself, 42 bases read in frame from the first base. At the junction V is shortened by 7 bases and J by 1 base, with 13 bases in between. CDR1 and CDR2 are read off the germline V gene as SNHLY and FYNNEI.